This TCR beta chain emerged from a study of T cell responses to AZD1222 COVID-19 vaccine. Study-wide findings and caveats: Among the donors, most were white British and more were female, and clonal diversity was possibly underestimated. Researchers report vaccine-associated CD4 TCRs spanning spike, with dominance at 160-218 and 743-854.

Produced via immunoSEQ multiplex PCR; TCRdb's table is partial and in-frame only. Of about 56,000 clones listed, 70% to 90% are singletons. This clone showed up just once. Its antigen is as yet unknown. V was trimmed by 1 base and J by 7 bases, leaving 16 bases between them. CDR1 is MGHRA and CDR2 is YSYEKL in the germline V gene. The CDR3 covers 16 residues. The chain has TRBV4-1 and TRBJ1-4; the D gene is possibly TRBD1 (5 bases). The receptor was isolated from an adult in good health. The starting material was peripheral blood, obtained on day 0 of AZD1222 vaccination. The CDR3 loop is CASSQAPQAASEKLFF. The CDR3 DNA reads as TGCGCCAGCAGCCAAGCTCCACAGGCTGCGAGTGAAAAACTGTTTTTT.